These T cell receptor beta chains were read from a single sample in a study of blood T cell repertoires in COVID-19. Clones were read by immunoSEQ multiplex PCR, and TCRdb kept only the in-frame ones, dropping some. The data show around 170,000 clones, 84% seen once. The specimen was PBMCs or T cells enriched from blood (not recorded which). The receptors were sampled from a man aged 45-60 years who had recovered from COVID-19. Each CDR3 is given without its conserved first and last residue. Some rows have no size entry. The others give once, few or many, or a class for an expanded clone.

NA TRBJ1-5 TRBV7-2 ASSYQTGLNQPQH
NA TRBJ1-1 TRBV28 ASRLMRTEAF
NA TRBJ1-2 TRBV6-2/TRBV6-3 ASSYTGKSAYGYT
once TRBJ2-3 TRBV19 ASSIGAGTTDTQY
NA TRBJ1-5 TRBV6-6 ASSYLLNQPQH
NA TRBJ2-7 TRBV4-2 ASTPPGNSYEQY
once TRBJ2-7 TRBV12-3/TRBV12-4 ASSTMGPYEQY
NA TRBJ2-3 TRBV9 LTADTQY
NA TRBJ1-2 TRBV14 ASSPPRGSGNYGYT
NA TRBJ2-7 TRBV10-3 AITSGAFYEQY
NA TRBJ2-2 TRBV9 ASSLPTGTNTGELF
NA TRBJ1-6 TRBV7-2 ASSVGGSYNSPLH
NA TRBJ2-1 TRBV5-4 ASSFPGLARNEQF
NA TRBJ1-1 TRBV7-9 ASSLEVAGPGTEAF
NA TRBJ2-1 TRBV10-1 AGSENPSGGLNEQF
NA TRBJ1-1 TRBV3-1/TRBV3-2 ASSQGEQRLYTEAF
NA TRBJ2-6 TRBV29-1 SVEDLLPGNVLT
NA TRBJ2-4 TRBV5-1 ASSLRTGGASQY
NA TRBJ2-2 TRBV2 ASSGGSVGGELF
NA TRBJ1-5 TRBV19 ASSSRTVNSNQPQH
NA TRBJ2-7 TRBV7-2 ASNPGRTFEQY
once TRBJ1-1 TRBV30 AWSGDRGQGEAF
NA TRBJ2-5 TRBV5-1 ASRTGTSGGAGETQY
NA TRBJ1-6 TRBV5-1 ASSLVQGSDSPLH
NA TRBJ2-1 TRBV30 AWSVLGTGNEQF
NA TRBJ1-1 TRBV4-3 ASSQDQWQGAEAF
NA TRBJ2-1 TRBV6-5 ASSPGGISYNEQF
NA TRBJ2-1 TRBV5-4 ASKGGGSYNEQF
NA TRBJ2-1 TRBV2 ASSLAGGSYNEQF
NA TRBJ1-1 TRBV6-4 ASRGQANTEAF